This TCR beta chain was obtained from a study of T cell changes during pregnancy in multiple sclerosis. Method: immunoSEQ multiplex PCR; TCRdb's copy keeps in-frame clones and lacks some. This table holds tens of thousands of clones, 85% to 95% found once. The CDR3 totals 14 residues. The germline V gene has CDR1 ENHRY and CDR2 SYGVKD. V shed 2 bases and J shed 0 bases, with 6 bases lying between them. This chain joins TRBV10-3 and TRBJ2-3; D is undetermined. The sequence derives from a female donor in good health, enrolled as a control in a pregnancy study. The sequencing here drew on peripheral blood, taken in the third trimester of pregnancy. CDR3 sequence: CAISEETSTDTQYF. The DNA for the CDR3 is TGTGCCATCAGTGAGGAAACTAGCACAGATACGCAGTATTTT.